This T cell receptor beta chain was identified during a study of CD8 T cells in ankylosing spondylitis. Findings and caveats of the study: Seemingly distinctive of ankylosing spondylitis blood was a TCR beta motif formed by eight highly homologous variants.

CDR3 length equals 15 residues. Trimming shortened V by 2 bases and J by 8 bases, and 15 bases separated the two germline ends. On this clonotype itself: The antigen is not known.

TCRdb re-derived calls from the 5' RACE reads in MiXCR, one entry per CDR3 protein. This table has about 330,000 distinct CDR3 sequences, less than 9.5% appearing once. What was sequenced was blood, either unsorted or a sorted T cell fraction (not recorded which). The TCR sequence derives from a male donor with ankylosing spondylitis. This chain links TRBV12-3 or TRBV12-4 with TRBJ1-4; possible D gene TRBD1, 5 bases. CDR3 region: CASSLQAGRREKLFF. The CDR3 bases are TGTGCCAGCAGTTTACAGGCAGGGAGAAGGGAAAAACTGTTTTTT.